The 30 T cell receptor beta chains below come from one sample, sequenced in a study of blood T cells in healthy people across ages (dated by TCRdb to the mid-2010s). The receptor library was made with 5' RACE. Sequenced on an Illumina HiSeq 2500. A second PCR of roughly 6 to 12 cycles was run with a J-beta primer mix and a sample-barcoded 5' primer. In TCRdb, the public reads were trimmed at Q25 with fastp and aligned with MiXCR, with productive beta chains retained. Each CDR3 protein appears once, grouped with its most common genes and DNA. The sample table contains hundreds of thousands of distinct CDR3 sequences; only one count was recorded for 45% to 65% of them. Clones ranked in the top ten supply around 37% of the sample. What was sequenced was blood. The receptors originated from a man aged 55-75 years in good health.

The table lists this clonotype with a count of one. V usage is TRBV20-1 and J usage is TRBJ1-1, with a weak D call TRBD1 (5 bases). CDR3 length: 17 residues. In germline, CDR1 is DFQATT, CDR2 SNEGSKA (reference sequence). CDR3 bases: TGCAGGGGAGAAAGGGCCGGGGCACCTACAATGAACACTGAAGCTTTCTTT. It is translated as CRGERAGAPTMNTEAFF.

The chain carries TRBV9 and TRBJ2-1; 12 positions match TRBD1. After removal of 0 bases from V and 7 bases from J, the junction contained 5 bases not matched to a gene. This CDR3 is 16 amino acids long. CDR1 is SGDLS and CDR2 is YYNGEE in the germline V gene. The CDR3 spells CASSVEGTGGLNEQFF. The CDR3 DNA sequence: TGTGCCAGCAGCGTAGAGGGGACAGGGGGCTTGAATGAGCAGTTCTTC.

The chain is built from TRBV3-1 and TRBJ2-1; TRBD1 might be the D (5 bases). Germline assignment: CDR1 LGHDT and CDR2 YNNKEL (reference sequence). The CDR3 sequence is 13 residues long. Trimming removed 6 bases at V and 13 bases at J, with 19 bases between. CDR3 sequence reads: CASRDTFQETQFF. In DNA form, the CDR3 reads TGTGCCAGCAGGGACACGTTCCAAGAGACCCAGTTCTTC.

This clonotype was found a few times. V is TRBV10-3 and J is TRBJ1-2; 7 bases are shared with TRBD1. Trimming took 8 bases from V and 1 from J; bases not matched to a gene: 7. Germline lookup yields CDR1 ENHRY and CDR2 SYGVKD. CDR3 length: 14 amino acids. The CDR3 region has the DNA TGTGCCATCGGCCGGGACAGAAGTAACTATGGCTACACCTTC. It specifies CAIGRDRSNYGYTF.

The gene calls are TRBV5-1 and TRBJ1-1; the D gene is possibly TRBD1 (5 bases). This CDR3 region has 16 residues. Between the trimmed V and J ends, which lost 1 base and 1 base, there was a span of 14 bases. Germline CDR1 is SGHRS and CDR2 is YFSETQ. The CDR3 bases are TGCGCCAGCAGCTTGCGCCCGGACACCCCGAACACTGAAGCTTTCTTT. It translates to CASSLRPDTPNTEAFF. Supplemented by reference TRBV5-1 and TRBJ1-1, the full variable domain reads KAGVTQTPRYLIKTRGQQVTLSCSPISGHRSVSWYQQTPGQGLQFLFEYFSETQRNKGNFPGRFSGRQFSNSRSEMNVSTLELGDSALYLCASSLRPDTPNTEAFFGQGTRLTVV.

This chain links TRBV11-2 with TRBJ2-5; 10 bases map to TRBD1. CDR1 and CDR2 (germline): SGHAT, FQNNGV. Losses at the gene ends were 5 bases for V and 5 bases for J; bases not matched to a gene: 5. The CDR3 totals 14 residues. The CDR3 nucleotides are TGTGCCAGCAGCCAGGACAGGGGGTGGGAGACCCAGTACTTC. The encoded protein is CASSQDRGWETQYF.

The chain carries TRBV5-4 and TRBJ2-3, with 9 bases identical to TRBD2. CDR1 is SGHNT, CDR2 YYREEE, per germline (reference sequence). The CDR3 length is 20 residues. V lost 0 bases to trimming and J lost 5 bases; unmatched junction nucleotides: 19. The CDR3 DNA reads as TGTGCCAGCAGCTTGGGATCCACTTTTTCTGGCGGGGGGGCCTTAGATACGCAGTATTTT. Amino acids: CASSLGSTFSGGGALDTQYF.

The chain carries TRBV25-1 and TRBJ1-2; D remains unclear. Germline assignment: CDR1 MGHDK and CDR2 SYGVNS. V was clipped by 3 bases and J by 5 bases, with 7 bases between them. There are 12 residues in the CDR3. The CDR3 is CASSESPYGYTF. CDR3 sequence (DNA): TGTGCCAGCAGTGAGTCACCTTATGGCTACACCTTC.

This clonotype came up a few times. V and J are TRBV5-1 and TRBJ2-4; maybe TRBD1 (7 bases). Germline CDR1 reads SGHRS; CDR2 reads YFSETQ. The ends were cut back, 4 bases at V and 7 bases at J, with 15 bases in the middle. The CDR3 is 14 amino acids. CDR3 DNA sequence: TGCGCCAGCAGCCTAGGAGGGGGCCCGAACATTCAGTACTTC. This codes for CASSLGGGPNIQYF.

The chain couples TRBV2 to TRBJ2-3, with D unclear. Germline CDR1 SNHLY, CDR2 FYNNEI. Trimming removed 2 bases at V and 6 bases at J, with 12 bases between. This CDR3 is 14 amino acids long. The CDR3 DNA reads TGTGCCAGCAGTGAAAGGCGCCTGGCGGATACGCAGTATTTT. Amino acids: CASSERRLADTQYF.

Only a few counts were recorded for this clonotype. The CDR3 DNA sequence: TGTGCCAGCACCTCAGTGGGCGGTCGCGGCAAAAACATTCAGTACTTC. Residues: CASTSVGGRGKNIQYF. The chain carries TRBV7-8 and TRBJ2-4; no clear D. CDR1 and CDR2 from the germline V gene are SGHVS and FQNEAQ. This CDR3 spans 16 amino acids. Trimming stripped 7 bases from V and 3 bases from J, with 19 bases between.

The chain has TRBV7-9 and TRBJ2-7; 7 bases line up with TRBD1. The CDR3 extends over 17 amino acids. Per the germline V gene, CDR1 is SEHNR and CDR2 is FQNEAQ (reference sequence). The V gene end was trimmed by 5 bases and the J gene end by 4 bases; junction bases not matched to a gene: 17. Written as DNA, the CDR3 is TGTGCCAGCAGCCCCGGACAGGATTACGGTGGATATTACGAGCAGTACTTC. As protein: CASSPGQDYGGYYEQYF.

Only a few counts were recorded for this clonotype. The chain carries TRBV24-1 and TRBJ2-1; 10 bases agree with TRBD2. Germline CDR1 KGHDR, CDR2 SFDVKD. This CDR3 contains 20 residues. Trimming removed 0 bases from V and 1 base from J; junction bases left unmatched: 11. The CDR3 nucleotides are TGTGCCACCAGTGATTTGCCGATAGCGGGGGGATGGAAGTCCTACAATGAGCAGTTCTTC. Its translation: CATSDLPIAGGWKSYNEQFF.

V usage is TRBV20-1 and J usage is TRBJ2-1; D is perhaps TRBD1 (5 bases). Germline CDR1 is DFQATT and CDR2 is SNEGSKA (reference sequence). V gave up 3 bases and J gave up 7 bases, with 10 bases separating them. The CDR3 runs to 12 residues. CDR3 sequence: CSARKGLNEQFF. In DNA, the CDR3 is TGCAGTGCTAGGAAGGGGTTGAATGAGCAGTTCTTC.

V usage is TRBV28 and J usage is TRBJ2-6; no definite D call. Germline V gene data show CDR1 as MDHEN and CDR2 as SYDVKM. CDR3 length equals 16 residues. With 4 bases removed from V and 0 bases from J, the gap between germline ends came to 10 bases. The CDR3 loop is CASSSDGYSGANVLTF. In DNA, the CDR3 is TGTGCCAGCAGTTCCGACGGTTACTCTGGGGCCAACGTCCTGACTTTC.

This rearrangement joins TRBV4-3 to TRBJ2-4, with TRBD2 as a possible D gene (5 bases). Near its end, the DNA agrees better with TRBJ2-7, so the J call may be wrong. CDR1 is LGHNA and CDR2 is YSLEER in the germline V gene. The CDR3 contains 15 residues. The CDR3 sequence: CASSQDGSGIDEQYF. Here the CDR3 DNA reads TGCGCCAGCAGCCAAGACGGGTCGGGGATTGACGAGCAGTACTTC.

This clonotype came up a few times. The DNA of the CDR3 is TGCAGTGCAACGCCAGACCATGAGCAGTTCTTC. Translated: CSATPDHEQFF. The chain recombines TRBV20-1 with TRBJ2-1; D call uncertain. The CDR3 is 11 amino acids. With 6 bases removed from V and 8 bases from J, the gap between germline ends came to 11 bases. Germline V gives CDR1 DFQATT, CDR2 SNEGSKA (reference sequence).

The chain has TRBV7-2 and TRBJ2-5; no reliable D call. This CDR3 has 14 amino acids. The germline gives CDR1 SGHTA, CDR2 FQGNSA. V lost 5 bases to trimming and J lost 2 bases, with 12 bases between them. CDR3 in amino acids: CASSLWTPQETQYF. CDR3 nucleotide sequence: TGTGCCAGCAGCCTCTGGACCCCGCAAGAGACCCAGTACTTC.

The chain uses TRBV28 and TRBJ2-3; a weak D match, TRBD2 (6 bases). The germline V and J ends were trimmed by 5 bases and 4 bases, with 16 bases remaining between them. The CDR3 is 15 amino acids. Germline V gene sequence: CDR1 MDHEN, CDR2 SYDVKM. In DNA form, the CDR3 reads TGTGCCAGCAGTGTGACGGGAGCGGGCCCAGATACGCAGTATTTT. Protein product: CASSVTGAGPDTQYF.

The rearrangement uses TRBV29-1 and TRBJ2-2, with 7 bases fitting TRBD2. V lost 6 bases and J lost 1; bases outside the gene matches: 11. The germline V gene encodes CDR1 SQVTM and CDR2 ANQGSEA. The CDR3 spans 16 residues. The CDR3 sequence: CSVASLTSLNTGELFF. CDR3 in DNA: TGCAGCGTCGCCTCCCTGACTAGCCTGAACACCGGGGAGCTGTTTTTT.

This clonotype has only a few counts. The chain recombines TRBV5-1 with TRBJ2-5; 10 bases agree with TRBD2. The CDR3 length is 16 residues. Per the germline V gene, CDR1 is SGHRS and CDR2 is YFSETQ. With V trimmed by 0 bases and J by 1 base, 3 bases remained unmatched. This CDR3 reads CASSLDVAGGQETQYF. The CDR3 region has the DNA TGCGCCAGCAGCTTGGACGTAGCGGGAGGCCAAGAGACCCAGTACTTC.

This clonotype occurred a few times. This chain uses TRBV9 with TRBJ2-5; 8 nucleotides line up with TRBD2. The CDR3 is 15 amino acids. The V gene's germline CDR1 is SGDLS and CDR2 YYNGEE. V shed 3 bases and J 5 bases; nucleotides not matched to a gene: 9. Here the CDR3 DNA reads TGTGCCAGCAGCGCGCACGGGGGGGCCGGCGAGACCCAGTACTTC. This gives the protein CASSAHGGAGETQYF.

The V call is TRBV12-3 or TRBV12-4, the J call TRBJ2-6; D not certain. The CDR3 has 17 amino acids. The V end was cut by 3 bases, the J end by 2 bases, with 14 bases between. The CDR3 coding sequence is TGTGCCAGCAGTTTCGACAAGGTTCTCGCTGGGGCCAACGTCCTGACTTTC. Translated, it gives CASSFDKVLAGANVLTF.

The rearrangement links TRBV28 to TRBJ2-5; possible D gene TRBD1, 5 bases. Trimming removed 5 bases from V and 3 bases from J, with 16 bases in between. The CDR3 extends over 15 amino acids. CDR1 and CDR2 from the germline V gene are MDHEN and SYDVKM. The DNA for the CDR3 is TGTGCCAGCAGTAGGATCCCGGGCAGGGAAGAGACCCAGTACTTC. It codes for CASSRIPGREETQYF.

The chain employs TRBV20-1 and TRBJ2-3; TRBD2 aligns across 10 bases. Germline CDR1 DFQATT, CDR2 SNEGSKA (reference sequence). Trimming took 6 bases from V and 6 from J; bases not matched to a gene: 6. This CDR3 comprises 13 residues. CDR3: CSAEASGSDTQYF. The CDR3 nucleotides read TGCAGTGCAGAAGCTAGCGGGAGTGATACGCAGTATTTT.

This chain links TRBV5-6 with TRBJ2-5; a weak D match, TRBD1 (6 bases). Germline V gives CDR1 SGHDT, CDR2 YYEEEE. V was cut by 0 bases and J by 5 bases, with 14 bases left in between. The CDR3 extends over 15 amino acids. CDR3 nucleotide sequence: TGTGCCAGCAGCTTGGTGGCAGGGGTAAGGGAGACCCAGTACTTC. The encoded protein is CASSLVAGVRETQYF. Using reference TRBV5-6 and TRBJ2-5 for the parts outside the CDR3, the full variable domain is DAGVTQSPTHLIKTRGQQVTLRCSPKSGHDTVSWYQQALGQGPQFIFQYYEEEERQRGNFPDRFSGHQFPNYSSELNVNALLLGDSALYLCASSLVAGVRETQYFGPGTRLLVL.

The CDR3 nucleotides are TGTGCCAGCAGCCAGGGGTCTGAAGCTTTCTTT. Translated: CASSQGSEAFF. The chain is built from TRBV6-5 and TRBJ1-1, with D perhaps TRBD1 (6 bases). Germline V lookup: CDR1 MNHEY, CDR2 SVGAGI. The CDR3 has 11 amino acids. The V gene lost 6 bases and the J gene lost 6 bases, with 8 bases spanning the gap.

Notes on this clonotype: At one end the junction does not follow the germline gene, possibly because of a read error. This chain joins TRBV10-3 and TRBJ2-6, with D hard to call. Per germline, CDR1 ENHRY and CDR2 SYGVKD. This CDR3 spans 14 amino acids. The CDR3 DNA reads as TGTACCATCAGTGAGTCTAGGTTGGCAAACGTCCTGACTTTC. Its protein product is CTISESRLANVLTF.

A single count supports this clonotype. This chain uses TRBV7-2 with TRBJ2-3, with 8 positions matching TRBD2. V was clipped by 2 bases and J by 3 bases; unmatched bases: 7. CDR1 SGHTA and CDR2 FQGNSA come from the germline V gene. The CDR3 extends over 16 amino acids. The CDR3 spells CASSLYAGGGTDTQYF. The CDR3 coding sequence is TGTGCCAGCAGCTTATATGCGGGAGGAGGGACAGATACGCAGTATTTT.

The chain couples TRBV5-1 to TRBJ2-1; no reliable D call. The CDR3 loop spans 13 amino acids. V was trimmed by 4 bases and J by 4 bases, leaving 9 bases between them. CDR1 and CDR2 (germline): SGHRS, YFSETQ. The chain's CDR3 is CASSQDTYNEQFF. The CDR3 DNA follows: TGCGCCAGCAGCCAAGACACTTACAATGAGCAGTTCTTC.